This TCR beta chain was captured by sequencing in a study of T-cell memory formation after mild COVID-19 (dated by TCRdb to 2020 to 2023). About the study as a whole: TCR sequence clusters from the two donors were largely donor specific. In two donors, T-cell clones that expanded and contracted after mild COVID-19 were tracked by sequencing TCRalpha and TCRbeta repertoires over time. Two young, previously healthy adult volunteers, one female and one male, were included in the cohort. What the research found in general, with its limitations: Only a couple of mild cases were covered by the study, and larger cohorts that include severe cases with pre-infection samples were considered necessary. Contracting CD4+ clones turned up mainly in the CM and EM memory subsets, whereas EMRA was where CD8+ clones were enriched. The detection of some responding clones in pre-infection memory suggests that pre-existing cross-reactive memory T cells joined the SARS-CoV-2 response. From day 15 to 85, contracting clones showed balanced CD4/CD8 phenotypes, whereas a second wave of clones that expanded from day 15 to 37 leaned towards CD4+. SARS-CoV-2 specificity of the second-wave clones peaking on day 37 was not confirmed.

PBMCs were isolated by Ficoll-Paque density gradient centrifugation. Data came from an Illumina NovaSeq 6000. TCRalpha and TCRbeta cDNA libraries were constructed by 5'RACE with constant-segment primers, with sample barcodes and unique molecular identifiers being introduced. Trizol reagent was used to extract RNA from every sample. Library amplification was performed in two PCR steps, and a second sample barcode and Illumina TruSeq adapters were introduced in the second step. Sequencing of the libraries was done on an Illumina NovaSeq, producing 2 x 150 bp paired-end reads. Per the authors' processing: Reads were demultiplexed and collapsed into UMI-guided consensus sequences with migec v1.2.7. Using mixcr v2.1.11, UMI consensuses were aligned to TRA and TRB V and J templates and then assembled into clonotypes. A clonotype was counted as expanded or contracted only when both edgeR and NoisET called the clonotype significant, with the noise models trained on biological replicates. edgeR calls used a false discovery rate-adjusted p below 0.01 and a log2 fold-change threshold of 1. As an exploratory analysis of dynamics, PCA with hierarchical clustering was applied to max-normalized trajectories of the 1000 most abundant clonotypes. Separately sequenced CD4+ and CD8+ repertoires were used to assign the CD4 or CD8 phenotype of responding clones. The public sequencing data were trimmed at Q25 with fastp and processed into clonotypes with MiXCR by TCRdb, which kept only in-frame beta chains. Rows with one shared CDR3 protein collapse into an entry with the most common genes and DNA. The V and J calls and clone size come from TCRdb's table, not from the authors' own analysis. Recorded for this sample are about 100,000 distinct CDR3 sequences; around 10% of them occurred a single time. The ten largest clones add up to more than 35% of the sample.

Notes on this clonotype: This receptor's antigen is unknown. Qualities for individual bases were not recorded, and no much larger clone is one base off.

V sheds 1 base and J sheds 6 bases, leaving 13 bases between their ends. CDR1 and CDR2 are read off the germline V gene as SGHNT and YENEEA. From cysteine to phenylalanine, the CDR3 is 14 amino acids long. Only the CDR3 DNA stays, 42 bases, in frame from base 1. Specimen: PBMCs or a T cell subset sorted from them (not recorded which). The chain joins TRBV11-3 to TRBJ2-7, and perhaps TRBD2 as D gene, on 5 matching bases. The receptor comes from a man younger than 35 who had mild COVID-19 (a few samples of this study predate the infection). The sample titles of this study are shuffled in the database, so cell type and time point are left out; the donor was told from shared clones. The CDR3 protein sequence reads: CASSLATGSGEQYF. The bases read TGTGCCAGCAGCTTAGCGACGGGAAGTGGCGAGCAGTACTTC. When the CDR3 is completed using the reference TRBV11-3 and TRBJ2-7 genes on either side, the full variable domain is EAGVVQSPRYKIIEKKQPVAFWCNPISGHNTLYWYLQNLGQGPELLIRYENEEAVDDSQLPKDRFSAERLKGVDSTLKIQPAELGDSAVYLCASSLATGSGEQYFGPGTRLTVT.